This TCR beta chain is drawn from a study of shared clonotypes between healthy human individuals (dated by TCRdb to the early 2020s). About the investigation overall: The cohort comprised a couple of women and a few men aged 18 to 49 years. For each donor, CD4 naive and CD4 memory were each given three plates, CD8 naive was given two plates, and CD8 memory was given one plate. The study deeply sequenced blood TCR repertoires of five healthy adults to estimate repertoire size and the extent of clonotype sharing between individuals. To increase sequencing depth and limit assay-specific biases, different laboratories used diverse techniques to prepare libraries and sequence TCR repertoires. Each donor's leukapheresis produced roughly between about 0.9 and 9.5 billion PBMCs. The investigation overall reported the following: Higher generation probabilities were observed for clonotypes shared by all four sorted-subset donors than for non-shared clonotypes. Larger estimated clonotype richness was generally found for naive subsets than for memory subsets. Across a few donors, approximately 5% of naive CD4, 3.5% of naive CD8, around 2.5% of memory CD4, and around 0.4% of memory CD8 clonotypes were shared. The genetic and exposure-history diversity represented was limited by the small number of donors. Incomplete sequencing was indicated by rarefaction of sorted-subset datasets, despite the large sequencing depth. Sampling was restricted to blood, and TCR repertoires in tissue are likely to differ from TCR repertoires in blood. Pairwise subsampling indicated that sequencing depth was expected to affect the degree of clonotype sharing among donors.

CD8 naive samples were obtained by positive selection for CCR7 among CD45RO-negative cells, yielding a CD45RA+CCR7+ population from which TemRA cells were excluded. The donors were healthy, HIV-negative adults with no recently reported acute infections or vaccinations. Only Caucasian adults living in Nashville, Tennessee, USA were represented among the donors. Blood was obtained by leukapheresis, after which PBMCs were separated by Ficoll-Histopaque density gradient centrifugation and cryopreserved in liquid nitrogen vapor phase. Purity and quantity of every magnetically sorted T cell population were checked by analytical flow cytometry. Genomic DNA was isolated from every sorted fraction and measured by UV absorbance on a Nanodrop 2000c. Spanning cysteine to phenylalanine, the CDR3 consists of 13 amino acids. Only CDR3 DNA is held: 39 bases, read in frame from base 1. The germline ends are 11 bases apart after V is trimmed by 6 bases and J by 3 bases. In the germline V gene, CDR1 corresponds to SGHVS and CDR2 to FNYEAQ.

For this clone: Which antigen it targets is not known. Base qualities are not recorded, but no much larger clone differs from it by a single base.

Using the deep immunoSEQ assay, TCR CDR3 regions were amplified from genomic DNA by multiplex PCR. Extracted genomic DNA from each cell subset was spread evenly across all wells of several immunoSEQ 96-well plates, with each plate serving as a replicate. For sorted subsets, roughly 200 ng genomic DNA, equal to some 30,000 T cell genomes, was loaded into each replicate PCR. Purified libraries were quantified with a Qubit 3.0 fluorometer, sized on a Bioanalyzer 2100, and re-quantified with the KAPA Library Quantification kit. Every immunoSEQ 96-well plate was sequenced on a dedicated single-read 150-cycle Illumina NextSeq 550 flow cell. The study's own analysis went as follows. The immunoSEQ output contained only junctional sequences without quality scores, so filtering could not match that applied to full-length reads. To assign V/J genes and CDR3, sequences were annotated using PyIR, a Python wrapper for IgBLAST v1.9, with IMGT germline references. Reads with weak V/J assignments (E-value above 1e-6), missing CDR3, stop codons, out-of-frame junctions, or ambiguous translated residues were removed. A V3J clonotype was defined by an identical inferred V gene, J gene, and CDR3 amino acid sequence. The percentage overlap between two repertoires was calculated by dividing the number of shared unique clonotypes by the size of the smaller repertoire. Three approaches were used to assess repertoire richness: RTK rarefaction, the Chao1 estimator, and Recon v2.1 estimates of unobserved clonotypes. OLGA was used to compute generation probabilities for all TCRbeta clonotypes that the gDNA method yielded from four donors. The source is immuneACCESS, and TCRdb retained only in-frame sequences with V and J called. Part of the clones is not carried over; for the studies checked, unresolved V genes explain less than half of this, and the remainder is unexplained. The V and J calls and clone size come from that table; D and trimming were worked out from the DNA. For this sample the table gives under 700,000 clones, of which roughly 95% were detected only once. Of the sample, approximately 0.11% is held by the ten largest clones.

The sequencing sample was made of naive CD8+ T cells sorted from blood. What this sample's cell subset or site label stands for: CD45RA+CCR7+. The origin of this receptor is a young woman in good health. This sequence uses TRBV7-6 and TRBJ1-1; the D gene remains uncertain. The CDR3 is CASSEGVYTEAFF. The sequence in DNA is TGTGCCAGCAGTGAGGGAGTTTACACTGAAGCTTTCTTT.